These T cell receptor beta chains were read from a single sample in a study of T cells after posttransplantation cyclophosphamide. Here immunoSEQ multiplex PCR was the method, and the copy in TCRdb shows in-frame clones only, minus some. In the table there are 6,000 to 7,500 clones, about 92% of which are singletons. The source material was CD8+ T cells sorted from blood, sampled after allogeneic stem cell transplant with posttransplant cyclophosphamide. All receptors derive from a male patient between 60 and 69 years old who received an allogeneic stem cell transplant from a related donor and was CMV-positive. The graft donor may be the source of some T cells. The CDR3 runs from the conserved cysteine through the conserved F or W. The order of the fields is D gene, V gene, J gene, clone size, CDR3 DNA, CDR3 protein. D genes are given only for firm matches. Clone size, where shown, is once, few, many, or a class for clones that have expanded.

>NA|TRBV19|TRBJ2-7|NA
TGTGCCAGTAGTATAGCGGACAGTTCCGAGCAGTACTTC
CASSIADSSEQYF
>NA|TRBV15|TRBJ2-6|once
TGTGCCACCAGCAGAGAGCGGGGTGGGGCCAACGTCCTGACTTTC
CATSRERGGANVLTF
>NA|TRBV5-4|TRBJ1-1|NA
TGTGCCAGCAGCTTGTGGGGGGGGCTGGTGACTGAAGCTTTCTTT
CASSLWGGLVTEAFF
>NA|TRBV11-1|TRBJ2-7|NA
TGTGCCAGCAGCCTCGAACTATCCACCTACGAGCAGTACTTC
CASSLELSTYEQYF
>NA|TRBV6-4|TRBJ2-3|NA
TGTGCCAGCAGCCGACAGGATAGCACAGATACGCAGTATTTT
CASSRQDSTDTQYF
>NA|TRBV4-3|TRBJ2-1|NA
TGCGCCAGCAGCCAAGATCGGGCAGGGAACTATAATGAGCAGTTCTTC
CASSQDRAGNYNEQFF
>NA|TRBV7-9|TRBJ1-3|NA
TGTGCCAGCAGCTTAGATCTTCAGGGGTCTGGAAACACCATATATTTT
CASSLDLQGSGNTIYF
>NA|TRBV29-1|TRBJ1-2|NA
TGCAGCTCAACCGATAGCTATGGCTACACCTTC
CSSTDSYGYTF
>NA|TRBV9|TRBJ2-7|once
TGTGCCAGCAGGTCCGGGAGCTCCTACGAGCAGTACTTC
CASRSGSSYEQYF
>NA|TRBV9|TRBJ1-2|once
TGTGCCAGCAGCCCGAGCGACGGGGTGAACTATGGCTACACCTTC
CASSPSDGVNYGYTF
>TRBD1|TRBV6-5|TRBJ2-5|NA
TGTGCCAGCAGTTCGGTTAGTCTCGGGACAGAAGAGACCCAGTACTTC
CASSSVSLGTEETQYF
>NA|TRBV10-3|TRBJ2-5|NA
TGTGCCATCAGTGAGTCGATAGGAGGTCAAGAGACCCAGTACTTC
CAISESIGGQETQYF
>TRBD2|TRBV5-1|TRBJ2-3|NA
TGCGCCAGCAGCTTGGGCGGGGGTACAACTAGCACAGATACGCAGTATTTT
CASSLGGGTTSTDTQYF
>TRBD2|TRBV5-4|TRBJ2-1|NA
TGTGCCAGCAGAACTAGCGGAAATGAGCAGTTCTTC
CASRTSGNEQFF
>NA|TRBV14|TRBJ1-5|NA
TGTGCCAGCAGCCAAGCACAGGGCGGCAATCAGCCCCAGCATTTT
CASSQAQGGNQPQHF
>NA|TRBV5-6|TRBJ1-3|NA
TGTGCCAGCAGCATACAGCTTTTCGGAAACACCATATATTTT
CASSIQLFGNTIYF
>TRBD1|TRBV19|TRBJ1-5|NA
TGTGCCAGTACGGGACAGTTTAGCAATCAGCCCCAGCATTTT
CASTGQFSNQPQHF
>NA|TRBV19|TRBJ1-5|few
TGTGCCAGTAGTATAGCAGGGATCGGTCAGCCCCAGCATTTT
CASSIAGIGQPQHF
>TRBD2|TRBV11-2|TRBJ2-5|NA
TGTGCCAGCAGCTTAGAAGGCGGGGGGGCCGATGAGACCCAGTACTTC
CASSLEGGGADETQYF
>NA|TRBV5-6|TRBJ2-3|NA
TGTGCCAGCAGCCCTCTAGGGGCGAGTCAGTATTTT
CASSPLGASQYF
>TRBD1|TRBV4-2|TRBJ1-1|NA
TGTGCCAGCAGCCACTGGGACAGGGCTTTTATGAACACTGAAGCTTTCTTT
CASSHWDRAFMNTEAFF
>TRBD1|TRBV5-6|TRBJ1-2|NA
TGTGCCAGCAGCCAAGGGACAGGGTATGGCTACACCTTC
CASSQGTGYGYTF
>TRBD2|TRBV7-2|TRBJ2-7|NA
TGTGCCAGCAGTCCTCCTAGCGGGGGGACTCCCTACGAGCAGTACTTC
CASSPPSGGTPYEQYF
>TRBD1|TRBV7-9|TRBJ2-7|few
TGTGCCAGCAGCTTAGATGACAGGGACTCCTACGAGCAGTACTTC
CASSLDDRDSYEQYF
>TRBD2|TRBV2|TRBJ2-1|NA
TGTGCCAGCACCACGGGGGGAGTTCTCCCGGGGGAGCAGTTCTTC
CASTTGGVLPGEQFF
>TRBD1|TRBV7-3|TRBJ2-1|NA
TGTGCCAGCAGCAATGGGCCCACCGGCGAACAGGGGGCTTATGAGCAGTTCTTC
CASSNGPTGEQGAYEQFF
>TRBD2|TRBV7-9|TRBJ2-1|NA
TGTGCCAGCAGCCCCGGACCGGGACTAGCGGAATCCTACAATGAGCAGTTCTTC
CASSPGPGLAESYNEQFF
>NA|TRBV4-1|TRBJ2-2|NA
TGCGCCAGCAGCCAAGGCTTAGGAACCGGGGAGTTGTTTTTT
CASSQGLGTGELFF
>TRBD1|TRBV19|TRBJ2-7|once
TGTGCCAGTAGTACTTCCGGGACAGGGGACCACGAGCAGTACTTC
CASSTSGTGDHEQYF
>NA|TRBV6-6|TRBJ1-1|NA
TGTGCCAGCAGTTACCTACCGACAGTCACTGAAGCTTTCTTT
CASSYLPTVTEAFF
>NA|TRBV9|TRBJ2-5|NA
TGTGCCAGCAGCGTAGACAACCAAGAGACCCAGTACTTC
CASSVDNQETQYF
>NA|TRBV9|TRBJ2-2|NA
TGTGCCAGCAGCGTAGCGTTTTCTCGGGGAGCCAACACCGGGGAGCTGTTTTTT
CASSVAFSRGANTGELFF
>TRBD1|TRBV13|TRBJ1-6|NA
TGTGCCAGCAGCTTCTTCGGGACAGCAAATTCACCCCTCCACTTT
CASSFFGTANSPLHF
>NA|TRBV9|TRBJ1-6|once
TGTGCCAGCAGCACGAGCTCCTATAATTCACCCCTCCACTTT
CASSTSSYNSPLHF
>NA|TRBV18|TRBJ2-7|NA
TGTGCCAGCTCACCACCGGCCGGGATCTACGAGCAGTACTTC
CASSPPAGIYEQYF
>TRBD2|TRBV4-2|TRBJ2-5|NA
TGTGCCAGCAGCCAAGATGGGACTAGCGGGGGGGAGACCCAGTACTTC
CASSQDGTSGGETQYF
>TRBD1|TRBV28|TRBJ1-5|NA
TGTGCCACCTCACTCCAAACAGGGGGCCCGTATAGCAATCAGCCCCAGCATTTT
CATSLQTGGPYSNQPQHF
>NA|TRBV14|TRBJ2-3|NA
TGTGCCAGCAGCCAACCGGGACTGCCAGATACGCAGTATTTT
CASSQPGLPDTQYF
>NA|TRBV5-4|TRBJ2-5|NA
TGTGCCAGCAGCCAATCTAAGGGGGCGGGGAAGGAAGAGACCCAGTACTTC
CASSQSKGAGKEETQYF
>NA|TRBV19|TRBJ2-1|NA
TGTGCCAGTAGTAGGGCAGCAGACAATGAGCAGTTCTTC
CASSRAADNEQFF
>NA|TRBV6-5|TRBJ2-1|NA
TGTGCCAGCAGTTACCTGGGGGCATCCTACAATGAGCAGTTCTTC
CASSYLGASYNEQFF
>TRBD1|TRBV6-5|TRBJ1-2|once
TGTGCCAGCAGCACCCAGGGGGGTGCTAATGGCTACACCTTC
CASSTQGGANGYTF
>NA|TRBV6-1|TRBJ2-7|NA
TGTGCCATCTCAACAGGTTTCTCCTACGAGCAGTACTTC
CAISTGFSYEQYF
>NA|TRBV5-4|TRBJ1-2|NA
TGTGCCAGCAGCTTGAAGCCCCTTCATGGCTACACCTTC
CASSLKPLHGYTF
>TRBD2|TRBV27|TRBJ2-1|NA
TGTGCCAGCAGTACGGGACTAGCGGGGGTTGGTGAGCAGTTCTTC
CASSTGLAGVGEQFF
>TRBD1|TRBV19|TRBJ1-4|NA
TGTGCCACCTCTGGGGGGACAGAGAGTGCAACTAATGAAAAACTGTTTTTT
CATSGGTESATNEKLFF
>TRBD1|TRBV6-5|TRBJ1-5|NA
TGTGCCAGCAGTTTGGGACAGGGAAGGGACCAGCCCCAGCATTTT
CASSLGQGRDQPQHF
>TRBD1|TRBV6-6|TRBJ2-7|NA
TGTGCCAGCAGTCCGGGACAGGGGCGCTACGAGCAGTACTTC
CASSPGQGRYEQYF
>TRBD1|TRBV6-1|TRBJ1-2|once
TGTGCCAGCAGTGAAACTCCGGGACAGGGGGATTATGGCTACACCTTC
CASSETPGQGDYGYTF
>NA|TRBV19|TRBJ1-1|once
TGTGCCAGTAGTATTGACAGACCGAACACTGAAGCTTTCTTT
CASSIDRPNTEAFF
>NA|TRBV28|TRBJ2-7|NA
TGTGCCAGCAGGCCCGCGACAGGAATTTGGGAGCAGTACTTC
CASRPATGIWEQYF
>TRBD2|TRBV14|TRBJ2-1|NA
TGTGCCAGCAGCCAGACTAGCTTCTACAATGAGCAGTTCTTC
CASSQTSFYNEQFF